Listed here is a single TCR beta chain. Its antigen is currently unknown. These data are taken from a study of Ad26.COV2.S vaccination and SARS-CoV-2 variants. Looking at the study overall: Intramuscularly, Ad26.COV2.S was given either once or twice, 56 days apart.

Study conclusions and caveats: Responses of spike-specific T cells (both CD8+ and CD4+) reportedly showed substantial breadth after vaccination. Vaccine recipients surpassed placebo recipients in spike-specific TCR breadth. With respect to non-spike TCR breadth, vaccine and placebo recipients were similar.

As to treatment: 15 to 20 received Ad26.COV2.S at low or high dose, single or two shots; about 5 received placebo; per-sample allocation not given. Following the first vaccine or placebo injection, samples were taken on day 63. Repertoires were generated with immunoSEQ multiplex PCR, while TCRdb's copy carries only in-frame clones and drops some. The sample yields around 240,000 clones, roughly 90% seen once. Sequencing used peripheral blood, obtained in a trial of Ad26.COV2.S vaccine versus placebo. This TCR came from a person aged 18-65 years who received the Ad26.COV2.S COVID-19 vaccine or a placebo.

The DNA of the CDR3 is TGTGCCATCAGCCACTCTAGCGGGAGCTCCTACAATGAGCAGTTCTTC. This sequence encodes CAISHSSGSSYNEQFF. V is TRBV10-3 and J is TRBJ2-1, with 10 nucleotides matching TRBD2. Trimming at V came to 6 bases and at J to 0 bases, leaving 5 bases not matched to a gene. Germline V CDR1 and CDR2: ENHRY, SYGVKD. The CDR3 runs to 16 residues.